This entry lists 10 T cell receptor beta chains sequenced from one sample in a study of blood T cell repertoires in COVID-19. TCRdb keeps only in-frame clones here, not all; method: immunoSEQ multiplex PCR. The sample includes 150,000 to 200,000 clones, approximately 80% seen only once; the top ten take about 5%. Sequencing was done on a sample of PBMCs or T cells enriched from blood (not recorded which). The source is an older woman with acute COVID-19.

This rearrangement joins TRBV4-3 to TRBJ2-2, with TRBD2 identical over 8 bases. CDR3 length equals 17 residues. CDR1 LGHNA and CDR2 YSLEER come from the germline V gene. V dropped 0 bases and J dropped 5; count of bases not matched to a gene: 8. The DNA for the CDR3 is TGCGCCAGCAGCCAAGAAGGGACGGGGGGGCGGACCGGGGAGCTGTTTTTT. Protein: CASSQEGTGGRTGELFF.

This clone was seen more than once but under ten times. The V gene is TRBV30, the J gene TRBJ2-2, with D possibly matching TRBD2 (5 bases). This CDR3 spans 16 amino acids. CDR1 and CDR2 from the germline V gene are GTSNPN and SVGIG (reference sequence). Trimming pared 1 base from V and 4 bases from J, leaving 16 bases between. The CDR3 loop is CAWSASATRLTGELFF. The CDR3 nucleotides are TGTGCCTGGAGTGCCTCGGCAACTAGACTCACCGGGGAGCTGTTTTTT.

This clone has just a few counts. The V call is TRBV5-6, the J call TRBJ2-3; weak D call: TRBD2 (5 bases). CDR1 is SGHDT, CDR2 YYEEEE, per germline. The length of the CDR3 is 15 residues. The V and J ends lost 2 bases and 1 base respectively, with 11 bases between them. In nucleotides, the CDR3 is TGTGCCAGCAGCTTTCCGATGGGAGGCACAGATACGCAGTATTTT. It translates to CASSFPMGGTDTQYF.

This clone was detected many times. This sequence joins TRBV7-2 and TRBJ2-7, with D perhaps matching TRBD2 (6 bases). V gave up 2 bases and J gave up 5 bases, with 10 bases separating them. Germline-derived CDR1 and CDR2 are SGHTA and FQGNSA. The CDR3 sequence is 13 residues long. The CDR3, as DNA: TGTGCCAGCAGCTTAAGGGCGGGGCACGAGCAGTACGTC. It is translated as CASSLRAGHEQYV.

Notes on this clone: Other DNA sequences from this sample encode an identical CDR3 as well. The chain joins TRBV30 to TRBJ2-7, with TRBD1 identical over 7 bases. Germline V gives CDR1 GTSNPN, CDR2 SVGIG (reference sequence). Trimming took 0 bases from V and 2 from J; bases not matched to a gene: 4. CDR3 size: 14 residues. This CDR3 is CAWSVGQGAYEQYV. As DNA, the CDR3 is TGTGCCTGGAGTGTGGGTCAGGGGGCCTACGAGCAGTACGTC.

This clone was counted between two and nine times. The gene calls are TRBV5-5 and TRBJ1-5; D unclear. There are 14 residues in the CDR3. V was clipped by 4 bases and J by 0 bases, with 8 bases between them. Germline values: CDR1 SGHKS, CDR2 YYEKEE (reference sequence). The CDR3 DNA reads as TGTGCCAGCAGCGTTTATAATAGCAATCAGCCCCAGCATTTT. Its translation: CASSVYNSNQPQHF.

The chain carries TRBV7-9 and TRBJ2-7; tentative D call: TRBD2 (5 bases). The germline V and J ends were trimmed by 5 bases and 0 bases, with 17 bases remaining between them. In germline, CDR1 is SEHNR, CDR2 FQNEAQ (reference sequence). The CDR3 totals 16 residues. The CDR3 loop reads CASSALWLGSSYEQYV. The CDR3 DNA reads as TGTGCCAGCAGCGCGCTCTGGTTAGGGAGCTCCTACGAGCAGTACGTC.

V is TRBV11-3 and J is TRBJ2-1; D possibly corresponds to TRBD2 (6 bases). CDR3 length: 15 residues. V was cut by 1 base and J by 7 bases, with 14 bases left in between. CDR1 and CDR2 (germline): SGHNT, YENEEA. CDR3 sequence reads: CASSLALAQTNEQFF. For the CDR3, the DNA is TGTGCCAGCAGCTTAGCCCTAGCGCAGACTAATGAGCAGTTCTTC.

CDR3 sequence reads: CASTIQDRGHQPQHF. CDR3 in DNA: TGTGCCAGCACTATCCAGGACAGGGGGCATCAGCCCCAGCATTTT. The chain is built from TRBV2 and TRBJ1-5; 11 bases align to TRBD1. CDR1 SNHLY and CDR2 FYNNEI come from the germline V gene. This CDR3 has 15 amino acids. With 7 bases clipped from V and 5 bases from J, the junction kept 7 bases outside the gene matches.

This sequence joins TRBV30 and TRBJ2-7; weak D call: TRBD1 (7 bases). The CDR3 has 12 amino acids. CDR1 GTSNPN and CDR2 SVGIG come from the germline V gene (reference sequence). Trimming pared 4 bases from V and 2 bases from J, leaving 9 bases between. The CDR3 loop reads CAWTGGTYEQYF. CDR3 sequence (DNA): TGTGCCTGGACAGGGGGGACCTACGAGCAGTACTTC.